There are a few counts of the clone carrying this T cell receptor (beta chain). Its antigen is unknown. This sample stems from a study of blood T cells in healthy people across ages. Sample-barcoded 5' priming and a J-beta primer mix drove a second PCR of roughly 7 to 11 cycles. TCRdb redid the calling of the 5' RACE reads with MiXCR, one entry per CDR3 protein. Among about 680,000 distinct CDR3 sequences listed, over 45% were seen once. CDR1 SGHTA and CDR2 FQGTGA come from the germline V gene. With V trimmed by 4 bases and J by 7 bases, 8 bases remained unmatched. The CDR3 loop spans 15 amino acids. Regarding the study as a whole: Because donor CMV status was unknown, expanded clonotype changes were possibly confounded.

The specimen sequenced was blood. The TCR was taken from a woman aged 55-75 years in good health. The genes are TRBV7-3 and TRBJ2-1; 9 nucleotides match TRBD1. DNA for the CDR3: TGTGCCAGCAGCTCCGGGACAGGGATTAATAATGAGCAGTTCTTC. Translation: CASSSGTGINNEQFF.